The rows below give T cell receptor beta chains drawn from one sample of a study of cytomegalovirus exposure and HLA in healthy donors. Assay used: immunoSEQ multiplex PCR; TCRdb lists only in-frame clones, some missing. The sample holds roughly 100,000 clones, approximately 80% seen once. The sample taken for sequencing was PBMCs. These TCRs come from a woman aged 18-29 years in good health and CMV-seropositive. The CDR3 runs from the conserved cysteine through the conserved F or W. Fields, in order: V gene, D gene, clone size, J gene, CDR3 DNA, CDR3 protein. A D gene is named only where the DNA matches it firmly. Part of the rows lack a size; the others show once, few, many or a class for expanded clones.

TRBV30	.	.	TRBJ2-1	TGTGCCTGGAGCCGAGGGAGTGGAGCCTACAATGAGCAGTTCTTC	CAWSRGSGAYNEQFF
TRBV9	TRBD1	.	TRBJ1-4	TGTGCCAGCAGCGTAGGAGGACAGGGGATTATAGCTAATGAAAAACTGTTTTTT	CASSVGGQGIIANEKLFF
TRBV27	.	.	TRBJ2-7	TGTGCCAGCAGTTTGGGCCAGGGGAGAACCTACGAGCAGTACTTC	CASSLGQGRTYEQYF
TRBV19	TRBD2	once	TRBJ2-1	TGTGCCAGTGGGGGACTAGCGGGATTCGGGTCCTACAATGAGCAGTTCTTC	CASGGLAGFGSYNEQFF
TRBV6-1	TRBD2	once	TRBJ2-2	TGTGCCAGCCGATTGGACCTAGCGGCGGGTGGGGAGCTGTTTTTT	CASRLDLAAGGELFF
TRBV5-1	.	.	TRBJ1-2	TGCGCCAGCAGCATAGCAGGGTCTGGGGGCTACACCTTC	CASSIAGSGGYTF
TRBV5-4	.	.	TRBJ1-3	TGTGCCAGCAGCTTGGCAGGCGGAAACACCATATATTTT	CASSLAGGNTIYF
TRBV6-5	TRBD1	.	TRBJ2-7	TGTGCCAGCAGTTACACAGGGGGCTCCTACGAGCAGTACTTC	CASSYTGGSYEQYF
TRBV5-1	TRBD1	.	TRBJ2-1	TGCGCCAGCAGCTTGGGACAGGGGGCTGTTGAGCAGTTCTTC	CASSLGQGAVEQFF
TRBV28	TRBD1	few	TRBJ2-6	TGTGCCAGCACCTTTTCCCAGGGGACAGGGTCTAGCTCTGGGGCCAACGTCCTGACTTTC	CASTFSQGTGSSSGANVLTF
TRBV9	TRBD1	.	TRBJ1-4	TGTGCCAGCAGCCCTACAGGGGCCGCTAATGAAAAACTGTTTTTT	CASSPTGAANEKLFF
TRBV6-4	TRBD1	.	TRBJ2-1	TGTGCCAGCAGCCTAGACAGGGACAATGAGCAGTTCTTC	CASSLDRDNEQFF
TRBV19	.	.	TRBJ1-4	TGTGCCAGTAGTACCGGACGGAGGAATGAAAAACTGTTTTTT	CASSTGRRNEKLFF
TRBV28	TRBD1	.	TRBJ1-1	TGTGCCAGCAGTGCGGGGCCGGGACAGCCCCGACCTGAAGCTTTCTTT	CASSAGPGQPRPEAFF
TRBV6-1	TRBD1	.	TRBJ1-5	TGTGCCAGCAGTGAAGGCGACAGGGGGAAGAGCAATCAGCCCCAGCATTTT	CASSEGDRGKSNQPQHF
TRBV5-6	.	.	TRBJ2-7	TGTGCCAGCAGCACCCCAACCGGGGAGCAGTACTTC	CASSTPTGEQYF
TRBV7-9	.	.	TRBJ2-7	TGTGCCAGCAGCATTCTAGAGAACGAGCAGTACTTC	CASSILENEQYF
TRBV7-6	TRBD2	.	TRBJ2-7	TGTGCCAGCAGCTTAGAGGTGGGGATGGATGCGGGAGCCGAGCAGTACTTC	CASSLEVGMDAGAEQYF
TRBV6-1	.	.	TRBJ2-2	TGTGCCAGCATAGAGAACACCGGGGAGCTGTTTTTT	CASIENTGELFF
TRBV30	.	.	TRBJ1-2	TGTGCCTGGAGTGTAGGGGACGGGGGGAATGGCTACACCTTC	CAWSVGDGGNGYTF
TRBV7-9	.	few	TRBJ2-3	TGTGCCAGCAGCCGTAGCGGCAATACGCAGTATTTT	CASSRSGNTQYF
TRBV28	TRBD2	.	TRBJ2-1	TGTGCCAGCAGCCCCGGGACTAGCGTGGATGAGCAGTTCTTC	CASSPGTSVDEQFF
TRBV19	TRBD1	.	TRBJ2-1	TGTGCCAGTAGCCTCCGGGGACAGGAGTTGTTTAACAATGAGCAGTTCTTC	CASSLRGQELFNNEQFF
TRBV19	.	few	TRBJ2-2	TGTGCCAGTAGTATCGGCAGGGGCACCGGGGAGCTGTTTTTT	CASSIGRGTGELFF